This paragraph reports one TCR beta chain. Profiled with immunoSEQ multiplex PCR; TCRdb holds only in-frame clones, not every one. Of about 130,000 clones in the sample, roughly 90% are singletons; the top ten hold approximately 4.5%. This sample is part of a study of blood T cell repertoires in COVID-19. Study as a whole: Nucleic acid was either cDNA or gDNA, and it came from T cells, B-cell-depleted T cells, or PBMCs.

Seattle-derived patients entered the study during active infection and were followed longitudinally. The CDR3 consists of 16 residues. Per the germline V gene, CDR1 is LGHDT and CDR2 is YNNKEL (reference sequence). The junction had 9 bases not matched to a gene; V was cut back by 0 bases and J by 12 bases. The sample taken for sequencing was peripheral blood. This chain joins TRBV3-1 (or the pseudogene TRBV3-2) and TRBJ2-1, with 12 bases lining up with TRBD2. The TCR comes from a man between 60 and 70 years old with COVID-19, enrolled during active disease. The CDR3, as DNA: TGTGCCAGCAGCCAAGATCAGTCTAGCGGGGGGGTTCGGCAGTTCTTC. Protein sequence: CASSQDQSSGGVRQFF.